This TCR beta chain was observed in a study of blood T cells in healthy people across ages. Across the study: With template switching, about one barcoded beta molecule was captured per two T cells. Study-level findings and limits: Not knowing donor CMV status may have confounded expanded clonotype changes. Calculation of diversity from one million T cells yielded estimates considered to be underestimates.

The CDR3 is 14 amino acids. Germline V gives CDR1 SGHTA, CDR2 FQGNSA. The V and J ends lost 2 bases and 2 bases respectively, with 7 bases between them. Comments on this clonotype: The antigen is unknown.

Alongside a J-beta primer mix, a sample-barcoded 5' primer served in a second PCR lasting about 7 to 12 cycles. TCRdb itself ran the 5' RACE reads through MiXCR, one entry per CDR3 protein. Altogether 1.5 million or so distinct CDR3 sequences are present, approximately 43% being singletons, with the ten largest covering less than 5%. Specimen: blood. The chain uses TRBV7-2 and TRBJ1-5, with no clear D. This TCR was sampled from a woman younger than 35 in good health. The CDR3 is CASSLKVGNQPQHF. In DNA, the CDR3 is TGTGCCAGCAGCTTAAAGGTCGGCAATCAGCCCCAGCATTTT. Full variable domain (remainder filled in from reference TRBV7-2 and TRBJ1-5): GAGVSQSPSNKVTEKGKDVELRCDPISGHTALYWYRQSLGQGLEFLIYFQGNSAPDKSGLPSDRFSAERTGGSVSTLTIQRTQQEDSAVYLCASSLKVGNQPQHFGDGTRLSIL.